This TCR beta chain was sequenced for a study of OX40 agonist ivuxolimab in advanced cancers. Notes on the research overall: The costimulatory receptor OX40 (CD134) was targeted by ivuxolimab, a fully human IgG2 agonistic monoclonal antibody. Intravenous ivuxolimab was administered to patients every 2 weeks at six dose levels: 0.01, 0.1, 0.3, 1.5, 3 and 10 mg/kg. Of the approximately 50 dose-escalation patients, hepatocellular carcinoma was present in about 20, melanoma in roughly 15, renal cell carcinoma in 9 and head and neck cancer in 9. In the dose-escalation cohort, nearly 85% of patients were male, and the mean age was approximately 60 years with a range of roughly 23 to 79. Patients were allowed to have had prior anti-PD-1, anti-PD-L1 or anti-CTLA-4 therapy, and approximately 37% of the dose-escalation patients had been treated with checkpoint inhibitors. Partial responses were achieved by three dose-escalation patients, of whom one had hepatocellular carcinoma and two had cutaneous melanoma. The point of sequencing TCRbeta in the periphery was to test whether ivuxolimab changed TCR sequence diversity and drove clonal T-cell expansion. The paper reports the monotherapy dose-escalation portion (N of about 54 patients) of the phase I ivuxolimab trial.

The trial excluded patients who had a history of autoimmune disease or who were on systemic immunosuppression. Peripheral blood for TCR sequencing was collected from all dose cohorts at baseline, on cycle 4 day 1, and on cycle 7 day 1. Samples came from an open-label, multicenter, first-in-human phase I dose-escalation trial of ivuxolimab. The trial enrolled adults with locally advanced or metastatic head and neck squamous cell, hepatocellular, melanoma or renal cell carcinoma. CD4+ and CD8+ T cells were sorted separately from peripheral blood before TCR sequencing. Findings and caveats that apply to the study as a whole: In the 0.1-3.0 mg/kg groups, partial responders had among the lowest normalized peripheral clonal expansion, particularly in CD8+ T cells. Low levels of normalized T-cell clonal expansion were also seen in some nonresponding patients. After ivuxolimab, CD8+ T cells had more expanded clones than CD4+ T cells on average. At doses of 0.1 to 3.0 mg/kg, clonal expansion of both CD4+ and CD8+ blood T cells was observed from baseline to week 6. The antigen specificity of the peripheral T cells that underwent clonal expansion was not determined.

A note on this clone: Its binding antigen is unknown. Qualities for individual bases were not recorded, and no much larger clone is one base off.

V sheds 4 bases and J sheds 10 bases, leaving 16 bases between their ends. CDR1 MNHEY and CDR2 SVGAGI are derived from the germline V gene. From the cysteine up to the phenylalanine, the CDR3 has a length of 13 residues. This entry keeps only the CDR3 DNA: 39 bases, framed from base 1. For sequencing of the TCRbeta CDR3 region, genomic DNA was extracted from the sorted cells. The immunoSEQ Assay was used to sequence the TCRbeta CDR3 regions. Sourced from immuneACCESS, this table was stored by TCRdb with only in-frame sequences that have V and J called. A share of the clones is absent; for the studies checked, an unresolved V gene accounts for under half, and the remainder has no known explanation. This sample holds around 68,000 clones; 86% were observed only once. The biggest ten clones account for approximately 2.1% of the sample.

Sequenced here: CD4+ or CD8+ T cells sorted from blood, sampled in a trial of the OX40 agonist ivuxolimab. This clonotype was sampled from an adult with an advanced solid tumor such as melanoma, head and neck, liver or kidney cancer. Recombination joined TRBV6-5 with TRBJ1-1; there is no confident call for the D gene. The CDR3 amino acid sequence is: CASSSAGTLLAFF. The nucleotides read TGTGCCAGCAGTTCGGCAGGAACCTTGTTAGCTTTCTTT.